Listed below are T cell receptor beta chains from one sample, sequenced in a study of metastatic and nonmetastatic thyroid tumors. TCRdb re-clonotyped the PCR reads via MiXCR. The sample lists about 14,000 clones, roughly 30% seen once, with around 21% in the top ten. Sequenced input: tumor tissue. These receptors came from a female donor with papillary thyroid cancer or a benign thyroid nodule (not recorded which). Some clones in this sample may be carry-over from other donors' samples. Both conserved end residues are part of each CDR3. Each record gives: V gene, J gene, clone size, D gene, CDR3 protein, CDR3 DNA. A D gene is named only where the DNA matches it firmly. Size values are once, few and many counts, or a class for expanded clones, and some rows have none.

TRBV20-1	TRBJ2-6	many	-	CSASIRAGANVLTF	TGCAGTGCTAGTATTCGGGCTGGGGCCAACGTCCTGACTTTC
TRBV6-1	TRBJ1-1	-	-	CASTRSLGTEAFF	TGTGCCAGCACCCGATCGCTGGGTACTGAAGCTTTCTTT
TRBV27	TRBJ1-1	few	TRBD1	CASRDRENTEAFF	TGTGCCAGCAGGGACAGGGAGAACACTGAAGCTTTCTTT
TRBV6-2/TRBV6-3	TRBJ1-2	few	-	CASSYHGDGYTF	TGTGCCAGCAGTTACCACGGGGATGGCTACACCTTC
TRBV28	TRBJ2-7	few	TRBD2	CASSTVTSGSADSEQYF	TGTGCCAGCAGTACCGTGACTAGCGGGAGCGCGGATTCCGAGCAGTACTTC
TRBV7-9	TRBJ1-4	medium-sized	TRBD1	CASSFGTANEKLFF	TGTGCCAGCAGCTTCGGGACAGCTAATGAAAAACTGTTTTTT
TRBV6-1	TRBJ1-1	-	-	CASIRPTTEAFF	TGTGCCAGCATCCGACCTACTACTGAAGCTTTCTTT
TRBV13	TRBJ1-6	many	-	CASSIHVLKRLNSPLHF	TGTGCCAGCAGCATACATGTTTTGAAACGTCTTAATTCACCCCTCCACTTT
TRBV7-8	TRBJ2-7	medium-sized	-	CASSWDSYEQYF	TGTGCCAGCAGCTGGGACTCCTACGAGCAGTACTTC
TRBV6-5	TRBJ1-2	-	-	CASSYWGEEDTF	TGTGCCAGCAGTTACTGGGGCGAGGAGGACACCTTC
TRBV11-1	TRBJ2-1	-	TRBD2	CASSLTSGSSYNEQFF	TGTGCCAGCAGCTTGACTAGCGGGAGCTCCTACAATGAGCAGTTCTTC
TRBV28	TRBJ2-7	few	-	CASSGLSSYEQYF	TGTGCCAGCTCGGGACTGAGCTCCTACGAGCAGTACTTC
TRBV7-2	TRBJ1-1	-	-	CASSFHPGVTEAFF	TGTGCCAGCAGCTTTCACCCAGGGGTAACTGAAGCTTTCTTT
TRBV5-6	TRBJ2-1	many	TRBD1	CASSFISDRGYNEQFF	TGTGCCAGCAGCTTCATATCGGACAGGGGCTACAATGAGCAGTTCTTC
TRBV6-1	TRBJ1-1	medium-sized	-	CASSESENTEAFF	TGTGCCAGCAGTGAAAGTGAGAACACTGAAGCTTTCTTT
TRBV4-2	TRBJ2-3	many	TRBD2	CASSESLAGGGTDTQYF	TGTGCCAGCAGCGAAAGCCTAGCGGGGGGTGGCACAGATACGCAGTATTTT
TRBV7-3	TRBJ2-7	-	TRBD1	CASSPGGGTYEQYF	TGTGCCAGCAGCCCAGGGGGCGGTACCTACGAGCAGTACTTC
TRBV27	TRBJ2-7	few	-	CASSFMGGEQYF	TGTGCCAGCAGTTTTATGGGGGGCGAGCAGTACTTC
TRBV15	TRBJ2-7	few	-	CATSRAGAYSYEQYF	TGTGCCACCAGCAGAGCCGGGGCCTACTCCTACGAGCAGTACTTC
TRBV6-2/TRBV6-3	TRBJ2-1	-	-	CASSYARGWQFF	TGTGCCAGCAGTTACGCGAGGGGGTGGCAGTTCTTC
TRBV18	TRBJ2-1	many	-	CASSPPSGPRDEQFF	TGTGCCAGCTCACCACCGTCAGGGCCCCGGGATGAGCAGTTCTTC
TRBV6-2/TRBV6-3	TRBJ1-5	many	-	CASSYRQPYSNQPQHF	TGTGCCAGCAGTTACCGACAGCCTTATAGCAATCAGCCCCAGCATTTT
TRBV2	TRBJ2-3	-	-	CASSGYQPTDTQYF	TGTGCCAGCAGTGGGTACCAACCGACAGATACGCAGTATTTT
TRBV11-2	TRBJ1-3	-	-	CASSFGQTSGNTIYF	TGTGCCAGCAGCTTTGGACAGACCTCTGGAAACACCATATATTTT
TRBV30	TRBJ2-5	many	-	CAWSPGGKRKETQYF	TGTGCCTGGTCTCCGGGCGGGAAAAGAAAAGAGACCCAGTACTTC
TRBV4-2	TRBJ2-2	-	TRBD2	CASSSGAGGYTGELFF	TGTGCCAGCAGCTCAGGTGCGGGGGGTTACACCGGGGAGCTGTTTTTT
TRBV9	TRBJ1-2	-	-	CASSVETGGGYTF	TGTGCCAGCAGCGTAGAGACAGGAGGCGGCTACACCTTC
TRBV18	TRBJ2-7	-	-	CASSSQYEQYF	TGTGCCAGCTCATCACAGTACGAGCAGTACTTC
TRBV5-1	TRBJ2-7	medium-sized	-	CASSLGTGAYEQYF	TGCGCCAGCAGCTTAGGGACTGGAGCCTACGAGCAGTACTTC
TRBV5-1	TRBJ2-5	many	TRBD1	CASSLAGTGKETQYF	TGCGCCAGCAGCTTGGCCGGGACAGGGAAGGAGACCCAGTACTTC
TRBV7-6	TRBJ2-5	many	TRBD2	CASSWSVGGRAQYF	TGTGCCAGCAGCTGGTCGGTGGGAGGGCGGGCCCAGTACTTC
TRBV11-3	TRBJ2-5	many	-	CASSLDVGREETQYF	TGTGCCAGCAGCTTAGACGTGGGCAGAGAAGAGACCCAGTACTTC
TRBV20-1	TRBJ2-7	-	TRBD1	CSARGGDRVLEQYF	TGCAGTGCTAGAGGAGGAGACAGGGTGTTGGAGCAGTACTTC
TRBV6-1	TRBJ2-6	few	-	CASSEAGGGYSGANVLTF	TGTGCCAGCAGTGAAGCTGGGGGGGGCTACTCTGGGGCCAACGTCCTGACTTTC
TRBV7-9	TRBJ2-1	many	-	CAADAYNEQFF	TGTGCCGCCGACGCATACAATGAGCAGTTCTTC
TRBV6-2/TRBV6-3	TRBJ2-6	medium-sized	-	CASSGLRDGNSGANVLTF	TGTGCCAGCAGTGGCCTCCGGGATGGCAACTCTGGGGCCAACGTCCTGACTTTC
TRBV5-1	TRBJ1-5	many	TRBD1	CASIPGQTSWGNQPQHF	TGCGCCAGCATTCCGGGACAGACCTCTTGGGGCAATCAGCCCCAGCATTTT
TRBV6-6	TRBJ1-5	-	-	CASSYIFGVGNQPQHF	TGTGCCAGCAGTTACATTTTCGGGGTTGGCAATCAGCCCCAGCATTTT
TRBV20-1	TRBJ1-1	many	-	CSAKADGAFF	TGCAGTGCTAAGGCCGACGGAGCTTTCTTT
TRBV27	TRBJ2-3	many	-	CASSFRSADTQYF	TGTGCCAGCAGTTTTAGAAGTGCAGATACGCAGTATTTT
TRBV10-1	TRBJ1-4	-	TRBD1	CARNDRVAEKLFF	TGCGCCAGGAATGACAGGGTGGCTGAAAAACTGTTTTTT
TRBV28	TRBJ2-7	-	-	CASSPEGEQYF	TGTGCCAGCAGTCCCGAGGGGGAGCAGTACTTC
TRBV6-5	TRBJ2-2	-	-	CASSYSPASANTGELFF	TGTGCCAGCAGTTACTCGCCGGCTAGCGCGAACACCGGGGAGCTGTTTTTT
TRBV6-1	TRBJ2-3	few	-	CASNLAIDTQYF	TGTGCCAGCAATTTAGCTATAGATACGCAGTATTTT
TRBV24-1	TRBJ2-3	many	TRBD2	CATSEGGGSDTQYF	TGTGCCACCAGTGAGGGGGGGGGGTCAGATACGCAGTATTTT
TRBV5-5	TRBJ1-2	many	-	CASSLDGNYGYTF	TGTGCCAGCAGCCTCGACGGTAACTATGGCTACACCTTC
TRBV28	TRBJ1-6	-	TRBD1	CASRPGTGGSPLHF	TGTGCCAGCAGGCCCGGGACAGGAGGATCACCCCTCCACTTT
TRBV10-3	TRBJ1-2	-	-	CAISPGGPNYGYTF	TGTGCCATCAGCCCGGGAGGACCCAACTATGGCTACACCTTC
TRBV13	TRBJ2-1	-	-	CASSLGYTQYNEQFF	TGTGCCAGCAGCTTAGGCTACACTCAATACAATGAGCAGTTCTTC